The rows below give T cell receptor beta chains drawn from one sample of a study of CD8 T cells in Susac syndrome. TCRdb recomputed calls from the immunoSEQ multiplex PCR reads with MiXCR, one row per CDR3 protein. This sample has about 66,000 distinct CDR3 sequences, with approximately 93% found just once. Sequencing used CD8+ T cells from PBMCs. Source of these receptors: a human donor with multiple sclerosis. Both conserved end residues are part of each CDR3. A D gene is named only where the DNA matches it firmly. The listing skips clone size in some rows; elsewhere it reads once, few, many or a size class.

v_gene,abundance,d_gene,j_gene,CDR3nt,CDR3aa
TRBV9,NA,TRBD2,TRBJ2-1,TGTGCCAGCAGCAAAGTCGGGGGGAGATCCTACAATGAGCAGTTCTTC,CASSKVGGRSYNEQFF
TRBV6-6,NA,NA,TRBJ2-7,TGTGCCAGCAGTTACGAGAGGATCGAGCAGTACTTC,CASSYERIEQYF
TRBV20-1,NA,TRBD1,TRBJ1-5,TGCAGTGCTAGCCCGGGACAGAGCAATCAGCCCCAGCATTTT,CSASPGQSNQPQHF
TRBV7-2,NA,NA,TRBJ2-5,TGTGCCAGCAGCTTAGCGGCAGGGGAGGAGACCCAGTACTTC,CASSLAAGEETQYF
TRBV7-9,NA,NA,TRBJ2-1,TGTGCCAGCAGCTCCGGGGACTACAATGAGCAGTTCTTC,CASSSGDYNEQFF
TRBV3-1,NA,NA,TRBJ2-7,TGTGCCAGCAGCCCTCCGTCGGCCAGCTCCTACGAGCAGTACTTC,CASSPPSASSYEQYF
TRBV5-6,NA,NA,TRBJ2-7,TGTGCCAGCAGCCATCGGGACACGGCCTTCTCCTACGAGCAGTACTTC,CASSHRDTAFSYEQYF
TRBV14,NA,NA,TRBJ2-3,TGTGCCAGCAGCCGCGTGATGGGCACAGATACGCAGTATTTT,CASSRVMGTDTQYF
TRBV20-1,NA,NA,TRBJ2-7,TGCAGTGTCCGGCGGGACCTTTCCTACGAGCAGTACTTC,CSVRRDLSYEQYF
TRBV3-1,once,TRBD1,TRBJ2-7,TGTGCCAGCAGCTCCCCCGGGACAGGGTCCTTCGAGCAGTACTTC,CASSSPGTGSFEQYF
TRBV6-2/TRBV6-3,NA,TRBD1,TRBJ1-5,TGTGCCAGCAAGGGACAGGAGGAATGGGGCAATCAGCCCCAGCATTTT,CASKGQEEWGNQPQHF
TRBV27,NA,NA,TRBJ2-7,TGTGCCAGCAGTTTGGTTTGGGGGAACTACGAGCAGTACTTC,CASSLVWGNYEQYF
TRBV5-4,NA,TRBD2,TRBJ2-3,TGTGCGGGGGGGACTGAACCCACAGATACGCAGTATTTT,CAGGTEPTDTQYF
TRBV28,NA,NA,TRBJ1-6,TGTGCCAGCAGTTTACAATTGGGGGGTAATTCACCCCTCCACTTT,CASSLQLGGNSPLHF
TRBV20-1,NA,NA,TRBJ2-7,TGCAGTGCTAGAGGGGCCTCCTCCTACGAGCAGTACTTC,CSARGASSYEQYF
TRBV12-3/TRBV12-4,NA,NA,TRBJ2-3,TGTGCCAGCAGTTACGGGGGAGAAGCAGATACGCAGTATTTT,CASSYGGEADTQYF
TRBV18,NA,NA,TRBJ2-5,TGTGCCAGCTCACCATACGTGGAGGAGACCCAGTACTTC,CASSPYVEETQYF
TRBV4-3,NA,NA,TRBJ2-5,TGCGCCAGCAGCCAAGATGGGGAAGAGACCCAGTACTTC,CASSQDGEETQYF
TRBV30,NA,TRBD1,TRBJ1-2,TGTGCCTGGAGCCCAGGGGGCGACTATGGCTACACCTTC,CAWSPGGDYGYTF
TRBV27,few,TRBD1,TRBJ2-7,TGTGCCAGCAGTTTGGGACAGGGGGCCTACGAGCAGTACTTC,CASSLGQGAYEQYF
TRBV5-1,NA,NA,TRBJ1-2,TGCGCCAGCAGCTTGGCCAGGGATGGCTACACCTTC,CASSLARDGYTF
TRBV7-9,once,TRBD1,TRBJ2-1,TGTGCCAGCAGCGCTGACAGGGGTGAAAATGAGCAGTTCTTC,CASSADRGENEQFF
TRBV2,once,NA,TRBJ2-5,TGTGCCAGCAGTGAGCGGGTAGCGGTGTACTTC,CASSERVAVYF
TRBV29-1,NA,TRBD1,TRBJ2-7,TGCAGCGTTATCTCAGCCCTCCGGGACAGGGTCTCCTACGAGCAGTACTTC,CSVISALRDRVSYEQYF
TRBV28,NA,NA,TRBJ2-3,TGTGCCAGCAGTTCCTTCAGCGGGACAGATACGCAGTATTTT,CASSSFSGTDTQYF
TRBV3-1,NA,TRBD1,TRBJ1-2,TGTGCCAGCAACCAGGGGGAGTACAGCTATGGCTACACCTTC,CASNQGEYSYGYTF
TRBV27,NA,NA,TRBJ2-1,TGTGCCAGCAGTTCCCACCTATCGCCGAGCTCCTACAATGAGCAGTTCTTC,CASSSHLSPSSYNEQFF
TRBV29-1,NA,NA,TRBJ2-3,TGCAGCGTTCTTTTCACAGATACGCAGTATTTT,CSVLFTDTQYF